This entry lists 19 T cell receptor beta chains sequenced from one sample in a study of regulatory T cells in long-lasting Graves disease. This sample's time point: newly diagnosed GD, antithyroid drugs for less than 3 months. Scientists built the TCR library using RNA that was extracted from PBMCs. Through Arm-PCR of CDR3 regions and iRepertoire HTBI primers, TCR beta libraries were built. A single record per CDR3 protein comes from TCRdb applying MiXCR to the multiplex PCR reads. The sample records around 400,000 distinct CDR3 sequences, roughly 16% being singletons. Source: peripheral blood mononuclear cells (PBMCs), taken at new diagnosis, from a patient treated with antithyroid drugs. The receptors were sampled from a female donor with Graves disease.

Many counts were recorded for this clonotype. V usage is TRBV13 and J usage is TRBJ2-3; TRBD1 agrees at 9 bases. The germline CDR1 and CDR2 sequences are PRHDT and FYEKMQ (reference sequence). CDR3 length: 15 residues. Germline trimming cut 4 bases from V and 8 bases from J; bases unmatched to any gene: 10. DNA for the CDR3: TGTGCCAGCAGCTCCAGGGACAGGGTATGGGGTACGCAGTATTTT. Its translation: CASSSRDRVWGTQYF.

This clonotype was counted ten times or more. The chain is built from TRBV12-3 or TRBV12-4 and TRBJ2-1; 9 nucleotides align to TRBD2. This CDR3 has 14 residues. The J segment lost 6 bases and the V segment lost 6 bases, leaving 6 bases of the junction unmatched. CDR3 protein: CASRKGLAANEQFF. CDR3 DNA: TGTGCCAGCAGAAAGGGACTAGCAGCCAATGAGCAGTTCTTC.

This clonotype appeared many times. This chain connects TRBV12-3 or TRBV12-4 to TRBJ1-2, with D possibly TRBD1 on 6 matching bases. The length of the CDR3 is 13 residues. V lost 2 bases to trimming and J lost 7 bases, with 11 bases between them. CDR3 amino acids: CASSLTGSFGYTF. CDR3 DNA sequence: TGTGCCAGCAGTTTAACAGGGAGTTTTGGCTACACCTTC.

This sequence joins TRBV20-1 and TRBJ1-1; 7 bases agree with TRBD1. Germline-derived CDR1 and CDR2 are DFQATT and SNEGSKA (reference sequence). The CDR3 contains 11 residues. The chain's CDR3 is CRVDRDTEAFF. The CDR3 DNA reads as TGCAGAGTCGACAGGGACACTGAAGCTTTCTTT.

The rearrangement links TRBV11-2 to TRBJ2-2; perhaps TRBD1 as D (5 bases). Germline lookup yields CDR1 SGHAT and CDR2 FQNNGV. Trimming removed 5 bases at V and 4 bases at J, with 14 bases between. CDR3 size: 15 residues. The CDR3 sequence: CASSTQPGSTGELFF. The CDR3 nucleotides read TGTGCCAGCAGCACCCAGCCAGGGTCCACCGGGGAGCTGTTTTTT.

This clonotype has at least ten counts. J is TRBJ1-4 and V is TRBV3-1, with a tentative D call TRBD1 (5 bases). The ends were cut back, 4 bases at V and 2 bases at J, with 8 bases in the middle. Germline V gene lookup returns CDR1 LGHDT and CDR2 YNNKEL (reference sequence). The CDR3 has 14 amino acids. The CDR3 sequence: CASSRGGTNEKLFF. CDR3 sequence (DNA): TGTGCCAGCAGCCGCGGGGGGACTAATGAAAAACTGTTTTTT.

This clonotype was seen a handful of times. J is TRBJ2-7 and V is TRBV12-5, with unresolved D. This CDR3 region has 12 residues. V lost 2 bases and J 9 bases, leaving 11 bases between the germline ends. Germline V gene sequence: CDR1 LGHNT, CDR2 FRNRAP. CDR3 bases: TGTGCTAGTGGTTTGCCCGCATACCCGCAGTACTTC. Its translation is CASGLPAYPQYF.

This clonotype appeared many times. The CDR3 DNA sequence: TGTGCCAGCAGCTTAGCGCTCAGACTAGCGGGAGGGCCAGTTGAAACAGATACGCAGTATTTT. Amino acids: CASSLALRLAGGPVETDTQYF. V gene TRBV7-2 combines with J gene TRBJ2-3; 14 bases are shared with TRBD2. CDR3 length: 21 amino acids. Germline loops: CDR1 SGHTA, CDR2 FQGNSA. V gave up 0 bases and J gave up 3 bases; unmatched junction bases: 14.

This clonotype appeared a few times. The chain carries TRBV20-1 and TRBJ2-1; 12 bases are a match to TRBD1. The CDR3 runs 13 residues. Trimming took 5 bases from V and 9 from J; bases not matched to a gene: 5. The germline gives CDR1 DFQATT, CDR2 SNEGSKA (reference sequence). The CDR3 here is CSAGGQGAGEQFF. In DNA, the CDR3 is TGCAGTGCTGGGGGACAGGGGGCAGGTGAGCAGTTCTTC.

This clonotype was recorded a few times. V gene TRBV12-5 combines with J gene TRBJ1-2; D is possibly TRBD1 (6 bases). V lost 6 bases and J 4 bases, leaving 12 bases between the germline ends. Germline V gene sequence: CDR1 LGHNT, CDR2 FRNRAP. This CDR3 contains 13 residues. The CDR3 DNA reads TGTGCTAGTGGCTCCCAGGGGTTCTATGGCTACACCTTC. Translated: CASGSQGFYGYTF.

This clonotype was seen only once. The chain joins TRBV6-5 to TRBJ1-2; D not certain. The germline gives CDR1 MNHEY, CDR2 SVGAGI. The CDR3 is 15 amino acids. Trimming took 0 bases from V and 0 from J, leaving 8 bases between them. CDR3 nucleotide sequence: TGTGCCAGCAGTTACTCCATTGCGGCTAACTATGGCTACACCTTC. It codes for CASSYSIAANYGYTF.

This chain joins TRBV6-1 and TRBJ2-3; D gene ambiguous. Germline loops: CDR1 MNHNS, CDR2 SASEGT. The V end lost 7 bases, the J end lost 6 bases, and 11 bases lay between the germline ends. The CDR3 has 12 residues. CDR3 residues: CASTQNMDTQYF. CDR3 sequence (DNA): TGTGCCAGCACTCAAAACATGGATACGCAGTATTTT.

The rearrangement links TRBV24-1 to TRBJ2-7; tentative D call: TRBD2 (5 bases). The V end was cut by 0 bases, the J end by 3 bases, with 20 bases between. Germline-derived CDR1 and CDR2 are KGHDR and SFDVKD. The CDR3 is made up of 18 amino acids. The CDR3 DNA follows: TGTGCCACCAGTGATTTGCGTCGAGGGAGCAGACCAAGCTACGAGCAGTACTTC. This gives the protein CATSDLRRGSRPSYEQYF.

V is TRBV19 and J is TRBJ1-4; no firm D call. The CDR3 loop spans 14 amino acids. CDR1 and CDR2 from the germline V gene are LNHDA and SQIVND (reference sequence). V was cut by 6 bases and J by 3 bases, with 11 bases left in between. This CDR3 is CASRKDRSNEKLFF. The CDR3 coding sequence is TGTGCCAGTAGGAAGGACCGTTCTAATGAAAAACTGTTTTTT.

This clonotype was recorded at least ten times. This rearrangement joins TRBV7-2 to TRBJ2-7, with 10 nucleotides matching TRBD2. The CDR3 length is 15 residues. The V and J ends lost 6 bases and 4 bases, in that order; junction bases with no gene match: 9. From germline, CDR1 is SGHTA and CDR2 FQGNSA. CDR3 DNA sequence: TGTGCCAGCAGTGAGCGGGAGGGCCGGTCGTACGAGCAGTACTTC. Protein: CASSEREGRSYEQYF.

This clonotype was observed many times. The V call is TRBV27, the J call TRBJ2-3, with TRBD1 matching over 8 bases. V shed 3 bases and J 4 bases; nucleotides not matched to a gene: 3. CDR1 and CDR2 (germline): MNHEY, SMNVEV (reference sequence). This CDR3 region has 14 residues. CDR3 nucleotides: TGTGCCAGCAGTTTCCAGGGGGCTGCAGATACGCAGTATTTT. Encoded protein: CASSFQGAADTQYF.

There are many counts of this clonotype. The chain is built from TRBV28 and TRBJ1-2; the D is unclear. Between the trimmed V and J ends, which lost 4 bases and 7 bases, there was a span of 19 bases. Germline V gene data show CDR1 as MDHEN and CDR2 as SYDVKM. The length of the CDR3 is 15 residues. This CDR3 reads CASSSGRIGGGGYTF. CDR3 DNA sequence: TGTGCCAGCAGTTCCGGGCGAATCGGAGGAGGTGGCTACACCTTC.

This clonotype was recorded many times. V gene TRBV7-9 combines with J gene TRBJ2-7; D call uncertain. CDR1 SEHNR and CDR2 FQNEAQ come from the germline V gene (reference sequence). V was pared by 5 bases and J by 7 bases, with 18 bases between. This CDR3 region has 14 residues. DNA of the CDR3: TGTGCCAGCAGCCCCGGCTCACGGTTCTGGGAGCAGTACTTC. Translating gives CASSPGSRFWEQYF.

There are many counts of this clonotype. The chain joins TRBV12-3 or TRBV12-4 to TRBJ1-6, with a possible D match to TRBD1 (5 bases). The V end was cut by 5 bases, the J end by 7 bases, with 21 bases between. This CDR3 spans 17 amino acids. CDR3 region: CASSPLGEGPRNSPLHF. The CDR3 nucleotides are TGTGCCAGCAGTCCTTTGGGGGAGGGGCCTAGGAATTCACCCCTCCACTTT.